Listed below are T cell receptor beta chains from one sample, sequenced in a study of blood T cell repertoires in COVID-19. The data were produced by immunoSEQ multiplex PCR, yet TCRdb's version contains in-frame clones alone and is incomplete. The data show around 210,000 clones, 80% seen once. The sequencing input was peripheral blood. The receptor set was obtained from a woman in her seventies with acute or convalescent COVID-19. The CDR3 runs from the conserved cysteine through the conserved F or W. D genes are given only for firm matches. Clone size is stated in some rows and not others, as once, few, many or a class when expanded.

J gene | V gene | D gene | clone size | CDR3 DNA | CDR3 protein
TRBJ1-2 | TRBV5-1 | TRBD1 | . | TGCGCCAGCAGCTCCGGACCGGGACAGGGGGTCTATGGCTACACCTTC | CASSSGPGQGVYGYTF
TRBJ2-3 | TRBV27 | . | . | TGTGCCAGCAGTTTAGGTCCTAGCTTGGGCACAGATACGCAGTATTTT | CASSLGPSLGTDTQYF
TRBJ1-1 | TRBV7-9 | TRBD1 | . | TGTGCCAGCAGCCCGGGACAGGCGAACACTGAAGCTTTCTTT | CASSPGQANTEAFF
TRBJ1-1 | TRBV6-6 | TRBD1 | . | TGTGCCAGCAGTCCTTTCTCCAGGGGGCGTGGGACCGTGACCACTGAAGCTTTCTTT | CASSPFSRGRGTVTTEAFF
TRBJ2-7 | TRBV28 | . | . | TGTGCCAGCAGTTCTTTATCCTACGAGCAGTACTTC | CASSSLSYEQYF
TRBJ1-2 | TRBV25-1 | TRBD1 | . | TGTGCCAGCAGTGTAGGTCGTGGAAGTCCAGGGGGAAATGGCTACACCTTC | CASSVGRGSPGGNGYTF
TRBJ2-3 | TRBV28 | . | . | TGTGCCAGCAGTTTTGGGGGGGATACGCAGTATTTT | CASSFGGDTQYF
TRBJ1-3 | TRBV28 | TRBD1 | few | TGTGCCAGCAGTTCAGGGGGGTACACCATATATTTT | CASSSGGYTIYF
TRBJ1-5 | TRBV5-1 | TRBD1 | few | TGCGCCAGCAGCCGCGAGGGGGCCAGCAATCAGCCCCAGCATTTT | CASSREGASNQPQHF
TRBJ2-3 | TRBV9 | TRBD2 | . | TGTGCCAGCAGCGCCCTAGCGGGGGCCACAGATACGCAGTATTTT | CASSALAGATDTQYF
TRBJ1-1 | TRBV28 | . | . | TGTGCCAGCTTAGGACAGCTAGTGAACACTGAAGCTTTCTTT | CASLGQLVNTEAFF